The entry below gives a single T cell receptor beta chain sequence along with its context. This sample is part of a study of blood T cell repertoires in COVID-19. The wider study: PBMCs, B-cell-depleted T cells, or T cells were the source of the cDNA or gDNA that made up the material.

Trimming cost V 5 bases and J 0 bases, with 10 bases left between them. Germline values: CDR1 LNHDA, CDR2 SQIVND (reference sequence). This CDR3 contains 14 residues. Study processing details: The assay estimated nucleated cells by amplifying reference gene primers. Clones were read by immunoSEQ multiplex PCR, and TCRdb kept only the in-frame ones, dropping some. Clone size and V and J calls were adopted from that table, with D and trimming inferred from the DNA. The sample carries about 120,000 clones, roughly 90% recorded once. This chain links TRBV19 with TRBJ1-1; D unclear. This TCR was sampled from a man in his 60s with COVID-19, enrolled during active disease. Specimen: peripheral blood. In nucleotides, the CDR3 is TGTGCCAGTAGTCCCCTCACAGTGAACACTGAAGCTTTCTTT. It encodes CASSPLTVNTEAFF.